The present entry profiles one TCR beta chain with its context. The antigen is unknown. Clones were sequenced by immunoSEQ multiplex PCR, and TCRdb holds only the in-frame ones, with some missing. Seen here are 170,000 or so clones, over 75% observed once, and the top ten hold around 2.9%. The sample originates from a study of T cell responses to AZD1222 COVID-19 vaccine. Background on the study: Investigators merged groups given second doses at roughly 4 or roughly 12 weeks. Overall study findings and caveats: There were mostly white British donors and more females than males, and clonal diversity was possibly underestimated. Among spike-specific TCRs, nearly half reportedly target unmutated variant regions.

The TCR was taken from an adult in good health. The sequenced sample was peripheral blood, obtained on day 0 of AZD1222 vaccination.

CDR3 sequence: CASSVGQAKGHEQFF. DNA of the CDR3: TGTGCCAGCAGCGTAGGGCAGGCCAAGGGCCATGAGCAGTTCTTC. The chain is built from TRBV9 and TRBJ2-1; the D is unclear. The CDR3 length is 15 residues. Germline CDR1 is SGDLS and CDR2 is YYNGEE. V was clipped by 0 bases and J by 8 bases, with 15 bases between them.